This TCR beta chain was sequenced for a study of cytomegalovirus exposure and HLA in healthy donors. Study outcomes and limitations: It was reported that the classifier diagnosed cytomegalovirus status with high specificity and sensitivity in both the original and validation cohorts.

Details on this clone: What it binds is not known.

The V gene end was trimmed by 5 bases and the J gene end by 4 bases; junction bases not matched to a gene: 9. Germline assignment: CDR1 MNHEY and CDR2 SVGAGI. The CDR3 is made up of 15 amino acids. The repertoire was sequenced with immunoSEQ multiplex PCR; TCRdb's copy has only in-frame clones and lacks some. The table has 80,000 to 95,000 clones, approximately 93% seen once. The donors were in the approximately 120-subject validation cohort; that cohort was separate from the 666-subject first cohort. Sequenced input: PBMCs. The chain links TRBV6-5 to TRBJ2-7; 9 bases align to TRBD1. The TCR sequence derives from a woman aged 25 to 39 in good health and CMV-seropositive. The CDR3 nucleotides read TGTGCCAGCAGTACCCGGACAGGGGCTAAATACGAGCAGTACTTC. Translating gives CASSTRTGAKYEQYF.